These 23 T cell receptor beta chains share one sample of origin, sequenced in a study of cytomegalovirus exposure and HLA in healthy donors. The repertoire was sequenced with immunoSEQ multiplex PCR; TCRdb's copy has only in-frame clones and lacks some. The data show about 160,000 clones, approximately 86% seen once. The sample comprised PBMCs. Receptor source: a woman under 30 in good health and CMV-seronegative.

The gene calls are TRBV18 and TRBJ2-1, with D possibly matching TRBD1 (6 bases). Germline V lookup: CDR1 KGHSH, CDR2 LQKENI. The germline V and J ends were trimmed by 3 bases and 4 bases, with 10 bases remaining between them. The CDR3 has 14 residues. CDR3: CASSPGGQYNEQFF. DNA of the CDR3: TGTGCCAGCTCACCGGGTGGACAGTACAATGAGCAGTTCTTC.

The V and J genes are TRBV11-3 and TRBJ2-5; weak D call: TRBD1 (5 bases). The CDR3 is 13 residues long. V gave up 2 bases and J gave up 2 bases, with 6 bases separating them. The V gene's germline CDR1 is SGHNT and CDR2 YENEEA. CDR3 loop: CASSLRGQETQYF. DNA of the CDR3: TGTGCCAGCAGCTTAAGGGGTCAAGAGACCCAGTACTTC.

The CDR3 sequence is CASSLGPTGYEQYF. The DNA for the CDR3 is TGTGCCAGCAGCTTAGGGCCCACAGGGTACGAGCAGTACTTC. V and J are TRBV7-2 and TRBJ2-7, with a tentative D call TRBD1 (6 bases). Germline loops: CDR1 SGHTA, CDR2 FQGNSA. The CDR3 consists of 14 residues. V lost 1 base to trimming and J lost 4 bases, with 11 bases between them.

This chain uses TRBV27 with TRBJ1-1; D perhaps matches TRBD1 (5 bases). This CDR3 region has 14 residues. Germline lookup yields CDR1 MNHEY and CDR2 SMNVEV (reference sequence). The V and J ends lost 5 bases and 5 bases respectively, with 15 bases between them. The chain's CDR3 is CASSQDRDLTEAFF. The CDR3, as DNA: TGTGCCAGCAGTCAGGACCGGGACTTAACTGAAGCTTTCTTT.

The rearrangement joins TRBV5-1 to TRBJ2-1; D is unresolved. Trimming took off 0 bases at V and 6 bases at J, with 7 bases between the two ends. This CDR3 has 13 residues. Per the germline V gene, CDR1 is SGHRS and CDR2 is YFSETQ. The chain's CDR3 is CASSLGTANEQFF. In DNA, the CDR3 is TGCGCCAGCAGCTTGGGAACAGCCAATGAGCAGTTCTTC.

The chain couples TRBV5-6 to TRBJ2-5; 8 nucleotides match TRBD2. J was trimmed by 10 bases and V by 0 bases; bases with no gene match: 5. CDR3 size: 13 residues. The germline V gene has CDR1 SGHDT and CDR2 YYEEEE. The CDR3 DNA follows: TGTGCCAGCAGCTTGGAGAGCGGGAGAGACCAGTACTTC. Amino acid sequence: CASSLESGRDQYF. Variable domain in full (rest from reference TRBV5-6 and TRBJ2-5): DAGVTQSPTHLIKTRGQQVTLRCSPKSGHDTVSWYQQALGQGPQFIFQYYEEEERQRGNFPDRFSGHQFPNYSSELNVNALLLGDSALYLCASSLESGRDQYFGPGTRLLVL.

This rearrangement joins TRBV6-1 to TRBJ1-1; D not resolved. Germline V gives CDR1 MNHNS, CDR2 SASEGT. V was clipped by 5 bases and J by 1 base, with 8 bases between them. This CDR3 has 13 amino acids. CDR3 protein: CASSRGRNTEAFF. CDR3 DNA sequence: TGTGCCAGCAGTCGCGGCAGGAACACTGAAGCTTTCTTT.

V and J are TRBV10-3 and TRBJ2-3; 8 bases match TRBD1. V gave up 6 bases and J gave up 6 bases; unmatched junction bases: 8. Germline CDR1 is ENHRY and CDR2 is SYGVKD. The CDR3 has 14 amino acids. The CDR3 loop reads CAIRGDRQQDTQYF. CDR3 DNA sequence: TGTGCCATCAGGGGGGACAGGCAACAGGATACGCAGTATTTT.

The chain couples TRBV6-6 to TRBJ2-7, with D unresolved. This CDR3 comprises 12 residues. The V gene's germline CDR1 is MNHNY and CDR2 SVGAGI (reference sequence). Trimming took off 9 bases at V and 4 bases at J, with 13 bases between the two ends. CDR3 protein: CASAMRGYEQYF. CDR3 nucleotide sequence: TGTGCCAGTGCGATGAGAGGATACGAGCAGTACTTC.

This clone turned up a few times. The chain has TRBV25-1 and TRBJ1-2; D call uncertain. From germline, CDR1 is MGHDK and CDR2 SYGVNS. CDR3 length: 12 residues. Trimming took off 1 base at V and 6 bases at J, with 6 bases between the two ends. The CDR3 bases are TGTGCCAGCAGTGAATTGAGGGATGGCTACACCTTC. Amino acids: CASSELRDGYTF.

J is TRBJ2-3 and V is TRBV7-2; D is unclear. The CDR3 contains 15 residues. The ends were cut back, 5 bases at V and 1 base at J, with 13 bases in the middle. CDR1 SGHTA and CDR2 FQGNSA come from the germline V gene. The CDR3 DNA reads as TGTGCCAGCAGCCGACTCTACGAGCGCACAGATACGCAGTATTTT. It specifies CASSRLYERTDTQYF.

The chain joins TRBV30 to TRBJ1-2; 8 bases are a match to TRBD1. The germline CDR1 and CDR2 sequences are GTSNPN and SVGIG (reference sequence). V lost 1 base, J lost 4 bases, and 5 bases stayed unmatched. The CDR3 covers 14 residues. The CDR3 DNA reads as TGTGCCTGGAGTGCCGGACAGGGAAGCTATGGCTACACCTTC. It specifies CAWSAGQGSYGYTF.

The V gene is TRBV29-1, the J gene TRBJ2-7; TRBD2 matches at 8 bases. In germline, CDR1 is SQVTM, CDR2 ANQGSEA. The CDR3 has 15 residues. V was pared by 4 bases and J by 3 bases, with 11 bases of the junction left unmatched. CDR3 in amino acids: CSVALQAGAGYEQYF. The CDR3 DNA follows: TGCAGCGTTGCCCTACAAGCGGGGGCCGGCTACGAGCAGTACTTC.

CDR3 amino acids: CASRRGLAGGQTNNEQFF. DNA of the CDR3: TGTGCCAGTAGAAGGGGACTAGCGGGGGGGCAGACTAACAATGAGCAGTTCTTC. The rearrangement uses TRBV19 and TRBJ2-1; TRBD2 agrees at 16 bases. The CDR3 runs 18 residues. Trimming removed 6 bases from V and 5 bases from J; junction bases left unmatched: 10. The germline V gene has CDR1 LNHDA and CDR2 SQIVND (reference sequence). Variable domain in full (rest from reference TRBV19 and TRBJ2-1): DGGITQSPKYLFRKEGQNVTLSCEQNLNHDAMYWYRQDPGQGLRLIYYSQIVNDFQKGDIAEGYSVSREKKESFPLTVTSAQKNPTAFYLCASRRGLAGGQTNNEQFFGPGTRLTVL.

The J gene is TRBJ1-4, the V gene TRBV11-3; D unresolved. The CDR3 contains 16 residues. Trimming removed 1 base at V and 7 bases at J, with 16 bases between. The V gene's germline CDR1 is SGHNT and CDR2 YENEEA. CDR3 DNA: TGTGCCAGCAGCTTAGTCCCCGGGGTCTTGAGTGAAAAACTGTTTTTT. Its protein product is CASSLVPGVLSEKLFF.

This clone was seen just once. This chain joins TRBV18 and TRBJ2-1; 9 nucleotides match TRBD2. V lost 0 bases, J lost 7 bases, and 10 bases stayed unmatched. Germline CDR1 reads KGHSH; CDR2 reads LQKENI. The CDR3 totals 17 residues. CDR3 amino acids: CASSPPQSGRIANEQFF. The CDR3 bases are TGTGCCAGCTCACCACCGCAAAGCGGGAGGATCGCAAATGAGCAGTTCTTC. Drawing the rest from reference TRBV18 and TRBJ2-1, the complete variable domain is NAGVMQNPRHLVRRRGQEARLRCSPMKGHSHVYWYRQLPEEGLKFMVYLQKENIIDESGMPKERFSAEFPKEGPSILRIQQVVRGDSAAYFCASSPPQSGRIANEQFFGPGTRLTVL.

J is TRBJ2-2 and V is TRBV5-8; D is perhaps TRBD1 (5 bases). The V gene lost 2 bases and the J gene lost 5 bases, with 16 bases spanning the gap. The germline V gene has CDR1 SGHTS and CDR2 YDEGEE. This CDR3 comprises 16 residues. CDR3 coding DNA: TGTGCCAGCAGCTTTTCATCCGGACAAGGAACCGGGGAGCTGTTTTTT. This gives the protein CASSFSSGQGTGELFF.

The chain links TRBV9 to TRBJ1-1; 8 bases map to TRBD1. This CDR3 region has 14 residues. Germline values: CDR1 SGDLS, CDR2 YYNGEE. The trim removed 6 bases at V and 1 base at J, leaving 5 bases unmatched. As DNA, the CDR3 is TGTGCCAGCACCCGGACAGGGCAGAACACTGAAGCTTTCTTT. It codes for CASTRTGQNTEAFF.

The rearrangement uses TRBV5-1 and TRBJ1-1, with 8 bases matching TRBD1. This CDR3 contains 16 residues. Germline V gene sequence: CDR1 SGHRS, CDR2 YFSETQ. The V segment lost 4 bases and the J segment 2 bases; nucleotides outside the gene matches: 10. The CDR3 DNA reads as TGCGCCAGCAGCATCCGGGACAGGTCACCTAACACTGAAGCTTTCTTT. This codes for CASSIRDRSPNTEAFF.

The CDR3 coding sequence is TGCAGCGTTCAGTCAGAGGGGAGGGGCAGAGAGCAGTACTTC. This encodes CSVQSEGRGREQYF. The chain has TRBV29-1 and TRBJ2-7; 7 bases align to TRBD2. The junction had 14 bases not matched to a gene; V was cut back by 5 bases and J by 7 bases. This CDR3 has 14 residues. Per the germline V gene, CDR1 is SQVTM and CDR2 is ANQGSEA.

The gene calls are TRBV4-1 and TRBJ1-1; perhaps TRBD1 as D (5 bases). Trimming pared 1 base from V and 5 bases from J, leaving 17 bases between. The CDR3 contains 16 residues. The germline V gene has CDR1 MGHRA and CDR2 YSYEKL. CDR3 in amino acids: CASSQATVRGGTEAFF. CDR3 DNA sequence: TGCGCCAGCAGCCAAGCCACGGTTCGGGGGGGGACTGAAGCTTTCTTT.

The chain recombines TRBV18 with TRBJ1-1; 8 bases agree with TRBD1. This CDR3 contains 17 residues. Germline assignment: CDR1 KGHSH and CDR2 LQKENI. V shed 2 bases, J shed 3 bases, and the junction held 11 bases outside the gene matches. CDR3 loop: CASSPIGAGGAYTEAFF. The CDR3 nucleotides read TGTGCCAGCTCACCAATCGGGGCAGGGGGCGCCTACACTGAAGCTTTCTTT.

The gene calls are TRBV5-1 and TRBJ2-1, with D perhaps TRBD1 (6 bases). The CDR3 totals 16 residues. Germline CDR1 and CDR2: SGHRS and YFSETQ. Trimming took off 0 bases at V and 0 bases at J, with 10 bases between the two ends. The CDR3 is CASSLEGVSSYNEQFF. The DNA of the CDR3 is TGCGCCAGCAGCTTGGAGGGGGTTAGCTCCTACAATGAGCAGTTCTTC.